This T cell receptor (delta chain) was retrieved from a study of Vδ1+ human thymocytes. Regarding the study as a whole: In the thymus, TRG and TRD repertoires looked highly polyclonal with Gaussian CDR3 lengths.

This clone was observed a few times. Its antigen remains unknown. Sequences come from RNA converted to cDNA by reverse transcription. The CDR3 regions were amplified by multiplex PCR from V-gene primers to a constant-region primer. TCRdb reanalysed the multiplex PCR reads via CATT. Of 20,000 to 25,000 delta-chain clones detected, about 29% appear once; the ten largest clones hold 1.5% to 2%. J was trimmed by 2 bases and V by 0 bases; bases with no gene match: 8. The germline gives CDR1 TSWWSYY, CDR2 QGS. The CDR3 loop spans 18 amino acids. The origin of this receptor is a boy under two years old who had congenital heart surgery. The sequenced sample was Vdelta1+ gamma-delta thymocytes from the thymus. As to subset: FACS-sorted CD3+ TCRalphabeta- TCRVdelta1+ TCRVdelta2- thymocytes. J is TRDJ1 and V is TRDV1; 11 positions match TRDD3. CDR3 in DNA: TGTGCTCTTGGGGAACTTACGATACTGGGGGATAAAACCGATAAACTCATCTTT. Protein product: CALGELTILGDKTDKLIF.